Each of the 5 T cell receptor beta chains below was sequenced from the same sample in a study of blood T cell repertoires in COVID-19. Measured with immunoSEQ multiplex PCR; TCRdb has only the in-frame clones, and not every one. The repertoire holds 650,000 to 800,000 clones, with about 90% as singletons. The source material was peripheral blood. Every receptor here comes from a woman younger than 30 with acute or convalescent COVID-19.

V usage is TRBV14 and J usage is TRBJ1-2; 7 bases fit TRBD1. This CDR3 is built from 14 residues. The germline V gene has CDR1 SGHDN and CDR2 FVKESK. J lost 3 bases, V lost 1 base, and 2 bases had no gene match. The CDR3 loop is CASSQGQGHYGYTF. The CDR3, as DNA: TGTGCCAGCAGCCAAGGACAGGGTCACTATGGCTACACCTTC.

This clone was counted a few times. The chain combines TRBV19 with TRBJ1-1; 9 bases are a match to TRBD1. Germline V lookup: CDR1 LNHDA, CDR2 SQIVND (reference sequence). Trimming removed 5 bases from V and 6 bases from J; junction bases left unmatched: 4. The CDR3 is 13 residues long. The CDR3 nucleotides read TGTGCCAGTAGTTGGGGACAGGGTCCTGAAGCTTTCTTT. Amino acids: CASSWGQGPEAFF.

In its sample, this clone was seen once. The chain carries TRBV7-2 and TRBJ2-3; 8 bases match TRBD1. The ends lost 6 bases at V and 6 bases at J; junction bases unmatched: 8. Germline CDR1 SGHTA, CDR2 FQGNSA. There are 14 residues in the CDR3. Here the CDR3 DNA reads TGTGCCAGCAGGTGGACAGGGCGGTCGGATACGCAGTATTTT. The encoded protein is CASRWTGRSDTQYF.

The chain is built from TRBV25-1 and TRBJ2-2, with D possibly being TRBD1 (6 bases). With 3 bases removed from V and 0 bases from J, the gap between germline ends came to 17 bases. Germline CDR1 and CDR2: MGHDK and SYGVNS. This CDR3 is built from 18 residues. This chain's CDR3 is CASSDEAHRVSNTGELFF. The CDR3 DNA is TGTGCCAGCAGTGACGAAGCTCACAGGGTGTCGAACACCGGGGAGCTGTTTTTT.

The rearrangement uses TRBV7-9 and TRBJ1-2; the match to TRBD1 covers 10 bases. The germline CDR1 and CDR2 sequences are SEHNR and FQNEAQ (reference sequence). This CDR3 spans 13 amino acids. The V and J ends lost 2 bases and 13 bases, in that order; junction bases with no gene match: 7. The CDR3 reads CASSLSGTGVITF. In nucleotides, the CDR3 is TGTGCCAGCAGCTTATCCGGGACAGGGGTTATCACCTTC.